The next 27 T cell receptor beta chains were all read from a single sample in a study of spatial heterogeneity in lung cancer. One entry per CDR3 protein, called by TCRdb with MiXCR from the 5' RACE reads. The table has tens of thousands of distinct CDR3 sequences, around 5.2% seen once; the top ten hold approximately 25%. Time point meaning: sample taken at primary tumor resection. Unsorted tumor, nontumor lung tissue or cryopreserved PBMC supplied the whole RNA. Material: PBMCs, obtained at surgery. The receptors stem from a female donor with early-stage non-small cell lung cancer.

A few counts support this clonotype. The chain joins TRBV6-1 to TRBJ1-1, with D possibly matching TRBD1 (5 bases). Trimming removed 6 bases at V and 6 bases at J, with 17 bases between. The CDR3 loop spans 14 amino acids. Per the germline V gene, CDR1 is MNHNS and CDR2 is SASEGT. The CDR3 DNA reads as TGTGCCAGCAGCCAGCGGGGGTTGAAGGCTGAAGCTTTCTTT. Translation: CASSQRGLKAEAFF.

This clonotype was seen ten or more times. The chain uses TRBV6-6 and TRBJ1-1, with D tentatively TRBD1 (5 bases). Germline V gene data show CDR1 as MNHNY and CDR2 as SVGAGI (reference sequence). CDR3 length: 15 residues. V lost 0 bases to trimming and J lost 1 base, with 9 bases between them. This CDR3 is CASSYSSGRNTEAFF. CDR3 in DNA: TGTGCCAGCAGTTACTCTTCAGGGAGGAACACTGAAGCTTTCTTT.

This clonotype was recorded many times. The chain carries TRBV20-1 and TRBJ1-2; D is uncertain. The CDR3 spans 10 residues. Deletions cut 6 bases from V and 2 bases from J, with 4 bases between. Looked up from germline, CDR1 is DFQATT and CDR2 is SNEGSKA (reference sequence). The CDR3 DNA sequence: TGCAGTGCCGACAACTATGGCTACACCTTC. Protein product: CSADNYGYTF.

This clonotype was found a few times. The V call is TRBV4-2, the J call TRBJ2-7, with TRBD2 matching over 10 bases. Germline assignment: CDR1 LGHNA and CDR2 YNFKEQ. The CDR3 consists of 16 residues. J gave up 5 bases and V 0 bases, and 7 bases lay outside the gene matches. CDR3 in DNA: TGTGCCAGCAGCCAAGATGCTCCTAGCGGGGGCCACGAGCAGTACTTC. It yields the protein CASSQDAPSGGHEQYF.

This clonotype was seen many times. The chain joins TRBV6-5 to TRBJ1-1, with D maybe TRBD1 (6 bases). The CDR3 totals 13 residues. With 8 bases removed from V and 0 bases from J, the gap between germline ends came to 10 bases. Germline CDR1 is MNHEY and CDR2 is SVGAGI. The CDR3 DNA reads TGTGCCAGCGGGGACATTATGAACACTGAAGCTTTCTTT. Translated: CASGDIMNTEAFF.

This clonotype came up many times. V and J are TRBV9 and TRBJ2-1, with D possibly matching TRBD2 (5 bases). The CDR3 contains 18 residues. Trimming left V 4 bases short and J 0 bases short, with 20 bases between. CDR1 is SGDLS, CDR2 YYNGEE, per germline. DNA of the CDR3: TGTGCCAGCAGCCCCTCCCCCCCGGGGTATAGCTCCTACAATGAGCAGTTCTTC. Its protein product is CASSPSPPGYSSYNEQFF.

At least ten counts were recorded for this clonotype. The CDR3 sequence is CSATSAGTSDYNEQFF. As DNA, the CDR3 is TGCAGTGCTACCTCTGCGGGAACTAGCGATTACAATGAGCAGTTCTTC. The V call is TRBV20-1, the J call TRBJ2-1; 7 positions match TRBD2. This CDR3 has 16 residues. Germline CDR1 and CDR2: DFQATT and SNEGSKA (reference sequence). V lost 4 bases and J lost 4; bases outside the gene matches: 13.

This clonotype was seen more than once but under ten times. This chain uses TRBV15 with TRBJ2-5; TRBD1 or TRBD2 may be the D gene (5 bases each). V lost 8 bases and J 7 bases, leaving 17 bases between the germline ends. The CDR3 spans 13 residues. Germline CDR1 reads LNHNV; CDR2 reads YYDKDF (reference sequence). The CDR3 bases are TGTGCCACCGGCCGGGACCGGTGGGGGACCCAGTACTTC. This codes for CATGRDRWGTQYF.

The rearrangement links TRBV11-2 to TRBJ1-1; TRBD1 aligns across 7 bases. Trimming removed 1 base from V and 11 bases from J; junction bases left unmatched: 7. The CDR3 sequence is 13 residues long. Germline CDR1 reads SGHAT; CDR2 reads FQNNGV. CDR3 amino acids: CASSLAGTARAFF. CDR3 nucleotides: TGTGCCAGCAGCTTAGCCGGGACAGCCCGGGCTTTCTTT.

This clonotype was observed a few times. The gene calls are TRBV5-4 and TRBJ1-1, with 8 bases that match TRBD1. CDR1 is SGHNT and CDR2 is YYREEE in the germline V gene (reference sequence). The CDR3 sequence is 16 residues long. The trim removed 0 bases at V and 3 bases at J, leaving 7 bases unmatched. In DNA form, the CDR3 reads TGTGCCAGCAGCTTGGGGACAGGGCGGGGGTACACTGAAGCTTTCTTT. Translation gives CASSLGTGRGYTEAFF.

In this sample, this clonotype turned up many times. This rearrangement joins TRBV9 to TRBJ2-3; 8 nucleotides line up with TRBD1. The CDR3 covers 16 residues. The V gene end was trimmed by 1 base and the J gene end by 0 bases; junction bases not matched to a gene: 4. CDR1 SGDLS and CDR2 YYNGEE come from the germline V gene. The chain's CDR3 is CASSVRRDRSTDTQYF. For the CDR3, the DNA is TGTGCCAGCAGCGTACGACGGGACAGGAGCACAGATACGCAGTATTTT.

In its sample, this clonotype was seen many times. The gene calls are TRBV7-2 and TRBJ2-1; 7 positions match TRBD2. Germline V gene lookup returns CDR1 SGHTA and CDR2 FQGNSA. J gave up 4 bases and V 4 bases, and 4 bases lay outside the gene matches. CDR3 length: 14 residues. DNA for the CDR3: TGTGCCAGCAGCTATGGGACTATTTACAATGAGCAGTTCTTC. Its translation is CASSYGTIYNEQFF.

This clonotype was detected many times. CDR3 bases: TGTGCCTGGCACAACGAGCGGGGGGTAGATACGCAGTATTTT. Translation: CAWHNERGVDTQYF. The V gene is TRBV30, the J gene TRBJ2-3; 9 bases align to TRBD2. V shed 5 bases and J 5 bases; nucleotides not matched to a gene: 8. Germline loops: CDR1 GTSNPN, CDR2 SVGIG (reference sequence). This CDR3 has 14 amino acids.

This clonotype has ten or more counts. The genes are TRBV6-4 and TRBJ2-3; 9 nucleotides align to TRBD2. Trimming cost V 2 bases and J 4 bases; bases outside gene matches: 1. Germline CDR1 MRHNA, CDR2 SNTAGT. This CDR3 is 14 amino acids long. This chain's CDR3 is CASSDAGGPDTQYF. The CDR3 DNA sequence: TGTGCCAGCAGTGACGCGGGGGGGCCAGATACGCAGTATTTT.

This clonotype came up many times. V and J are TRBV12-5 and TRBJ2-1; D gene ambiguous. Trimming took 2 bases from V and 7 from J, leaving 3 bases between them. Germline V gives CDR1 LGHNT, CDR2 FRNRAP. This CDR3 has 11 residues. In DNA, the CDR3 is TGTGCTAGTGGTTTGCGGAATGAGCAGTTCTTC. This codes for CASGLRNEQFF.

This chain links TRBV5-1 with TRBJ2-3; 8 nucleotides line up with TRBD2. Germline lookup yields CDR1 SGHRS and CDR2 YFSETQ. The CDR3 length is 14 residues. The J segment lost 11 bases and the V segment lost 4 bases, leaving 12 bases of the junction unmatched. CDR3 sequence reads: CASSPSGSLSGQYF. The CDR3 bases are TGCGCCAGCAGCCCGAGCGGGAGCTTGTCAGGGCAGTATTTT.

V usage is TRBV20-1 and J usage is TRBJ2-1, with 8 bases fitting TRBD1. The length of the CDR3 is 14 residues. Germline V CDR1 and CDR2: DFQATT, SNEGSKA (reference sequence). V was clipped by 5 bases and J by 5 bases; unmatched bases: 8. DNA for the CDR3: TGCAGTGCTGCCCCCGTGACAGGGGACAATGAGCAGTTCTTC. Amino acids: CSAAPVTGDNEQFF.

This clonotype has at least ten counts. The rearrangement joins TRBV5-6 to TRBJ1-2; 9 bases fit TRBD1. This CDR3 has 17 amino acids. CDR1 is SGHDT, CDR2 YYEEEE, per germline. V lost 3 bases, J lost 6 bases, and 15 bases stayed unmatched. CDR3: CASSSPTGGASLNGYTF. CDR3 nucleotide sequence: TGTGCCAGCAGCTCCCCCACAGGGGGCGCATCCCTTAATGGCTACACCTTC.

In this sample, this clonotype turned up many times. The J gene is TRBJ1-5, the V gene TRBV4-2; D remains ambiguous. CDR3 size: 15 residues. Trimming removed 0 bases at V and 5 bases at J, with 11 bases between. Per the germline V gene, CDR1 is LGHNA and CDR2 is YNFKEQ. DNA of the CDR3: TGTGCCAGCAGCCAAGACCGCCAGCTACATCAGCCCCAGCATTTT. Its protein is CASSQDRQLHQPQHF.

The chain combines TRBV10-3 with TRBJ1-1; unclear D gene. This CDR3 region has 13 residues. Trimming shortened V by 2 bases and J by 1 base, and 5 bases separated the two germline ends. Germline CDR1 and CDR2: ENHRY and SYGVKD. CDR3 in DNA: TGTGCCATCAGTGAGGGGGAGAACACTGAAGCTTTCTTT. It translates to CAISEGENTEAFF.

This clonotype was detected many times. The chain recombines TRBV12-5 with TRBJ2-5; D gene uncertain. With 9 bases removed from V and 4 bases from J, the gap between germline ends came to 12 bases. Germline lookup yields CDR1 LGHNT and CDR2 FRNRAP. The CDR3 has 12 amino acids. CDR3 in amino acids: CASSVSGETQYF. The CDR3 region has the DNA TGTGCTAGCTCGGTCTCTGGAGAGACCCAGTACTTC.

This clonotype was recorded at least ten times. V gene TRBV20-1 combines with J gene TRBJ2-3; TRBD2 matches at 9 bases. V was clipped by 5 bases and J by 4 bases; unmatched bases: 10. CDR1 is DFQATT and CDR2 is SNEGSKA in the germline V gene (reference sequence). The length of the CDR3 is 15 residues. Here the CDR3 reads CSAPSASGAADTQYF. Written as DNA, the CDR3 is TGCAGTGCTCCGAGCGCTAGCGGGGCAGCAGATACGCAGTATTTT.

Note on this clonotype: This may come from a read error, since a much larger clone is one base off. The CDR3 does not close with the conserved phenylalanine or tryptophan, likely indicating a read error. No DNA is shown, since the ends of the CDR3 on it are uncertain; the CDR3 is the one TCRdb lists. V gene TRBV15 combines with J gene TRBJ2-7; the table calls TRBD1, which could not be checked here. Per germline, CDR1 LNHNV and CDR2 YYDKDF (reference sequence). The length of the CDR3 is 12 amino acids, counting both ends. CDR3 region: CATSTRAGGLYS.

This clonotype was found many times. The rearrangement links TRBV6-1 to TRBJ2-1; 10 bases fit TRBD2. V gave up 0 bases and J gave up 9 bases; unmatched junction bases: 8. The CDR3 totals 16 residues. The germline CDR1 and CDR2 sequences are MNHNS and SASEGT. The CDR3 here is CASSEALAGDGGEQFF. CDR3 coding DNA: TGTGCCAGCAGTGAAGCGCTAGCGGGGGATGGGGGTGAGCAGTTCTTC.

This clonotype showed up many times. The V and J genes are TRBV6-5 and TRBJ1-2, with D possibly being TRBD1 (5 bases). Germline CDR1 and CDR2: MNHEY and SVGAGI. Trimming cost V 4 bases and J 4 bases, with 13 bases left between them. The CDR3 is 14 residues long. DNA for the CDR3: TGTGCCAGCAGTTCCCCTGACGGGGGCTATGGCTACACCTTC. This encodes CASSSPDGGYGYTF.

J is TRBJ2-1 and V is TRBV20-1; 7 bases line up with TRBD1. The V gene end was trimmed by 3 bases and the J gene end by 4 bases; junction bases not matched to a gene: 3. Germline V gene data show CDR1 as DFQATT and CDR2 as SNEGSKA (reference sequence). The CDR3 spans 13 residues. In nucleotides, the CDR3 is TGCAGTGCTAGCACGGACAGGTACAATGAGCAGTTCTTC. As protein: CSASTDRYNEQFF.

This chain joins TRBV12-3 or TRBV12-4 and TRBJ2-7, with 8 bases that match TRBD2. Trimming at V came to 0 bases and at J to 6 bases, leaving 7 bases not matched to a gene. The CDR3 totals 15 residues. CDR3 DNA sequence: TGTGCCAGCAGTTTAGCGCTGGTGCGGGGGGCCGAGCAGTACTTC. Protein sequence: CASSLALVRGAEQYF.